The 27 T cell receptor beta chains given below trace back to one sample, sequenced in a study of blood T cell repertoires in COVID-19. Method: immunoSEQ multiplex PCR; TCRdb's copy keeps in-frame clones and lacks some. The data show about 41,000 clones, 87% seen once. Sequences were obtained from peripheral blood. The receptors derive from a man between 60 and 75 years old with acute or convalescent COVID-19.

The genes are TRBV5-6 and TRBJ2-7; perhaps TRBD1 as D (7 bases). Trimming shortened V by 4 bases and J by 3 bases, and 14 bases separated the two germline ends. Germline V gene lookup returns CDR1 SGHDT and CDR2 YYEEEE. The CDR3 covers 14 residues. The chain's CDR3 is CASSIGGGYYEQYF. The CDR3 coding sequence is TGTGCCAGCAGCATTGGAGGGGGCTACTACGAGCAGTACTTC. Filled out from reference TRBV5-6 and TRBJ2-7, the complete variable domain reads DAGVTQSPTHLIKTRGQQVTLRCSPKSGHDTVSWYQQALGQGPQFIFQYYEEEERQRGNFPDRFSGHQFPNYSSELNVNALLLGDSALYLCASSIGGGYYEQYFGPGTRLTVT.

The chain uses TRBV5-1 and TRBJ1-1; the D is unclear. V lost 2 bases to trimming and J lost 4 bases, with 9 bases between them. Germline values: CDR1 SGHRS, CDR2 YFSETQ. The length of the CDR3 is 13 residues. CDR3 nucleotides: TGCGCCAGCAGCTTCGAGGTATTCACTGAAGCTTTCTTT. As protein: CASSFEVFTEAFF.

The V call is TRBV11-2, the J call TRBJ1-2; 10 bases line up with TRBD1. V shed 5 bases, J shed 8 bases, and the junction held 8 bases outside the gene matches. Germline values: CDR1 SGHAT, CDR2 FQNNGV. CDR3 length: 14 residues. The CDR3 reads CASSPTGTGDGYTF. In DNA, the CDR3 is TGTGCCAGCAGCCCCACCGGGACAGGGGACGGCTACACCTTC.

This CDR3 reads CASSSGETQYF. The DNA of the CDR3 is TGTGCCAGCAGCTCGGGTGAGACCCAGTACTTC. The rearrangement links TRBV7-8 to TRBJ2-5, with D uncertain. This CDR3 has 11 amino acids. With 4 bases removed from V and 5 bases from J, the gap between germline ends came to 5 bases. Looked up from germline, CDR1 is SGHVS and CDR2 is FQNEAQ. The full variable domain, rest sourced from reference TRBV7-8 and TRBJ2-5, is GAGVSQSPRYKVAKRGQDVALRCDPISGHVSLFWYQQALGQGPEFLTYFQNEAQLDKSGLPSDRFFAERPEGSVSTLKIQRTQQEDSAVYLCASSSGETQYFGPGTRLLVL.

J is TRBJ2-5 and V is TRBV6-6, with D possibly TRBD1 on 5 matching bases. CDR1 MNHNY and CDR2 SVGAGI come from the germline V gene (reference sequence). The CDR3 has 14 residues. V gave up 0 bases and J gave up 1 base, with 6 bases separating them. The CDR3 bases are TGTGCCAGCAGTTACTCACAGGTCCAAGAGACCCAGTACTTC. Translation: CASSYSQVQETQYF.

This clone was seen only a few times. This chain joins TRBV10-3 and TRBJ1-5; D is unclear. Trimming shortened V by 11 bases and J by 4 bases, and 9 bases separated the two germline ends. Germline CDR1 ENHRY, CDR2 SYGVKD. This CDR3 comprises 11 residues. CDR3 DNA sequence: TGTGCCCCCGCAGTAAATCAGCCCCAGCATTTT. This codes for CAPAVNQPQHF.

Only one count was recorded for this clone. The chain links TRBV5-4 to TRBJ2-3, with D possibly being TRBD2 (5 bases). In germline, CDR1 is SGHNT, CDR2 YYREEE (reference sequence). With 4 bases removed from V and 5 bases from J, the gap between germline ends came to 17 bases. This CDR3 has 15 amino acids. Here the CDR3 DNA reads TGTGCCAGCAGCCACCGGAAGACCCGGGAAGATACGCAGTATTTT. Amino acid sequence: CASSHRKTREDTQYF.

The chain links TRBV2 to TRBJ1-5; D gene ambiguous. Germline CDR1 and CDR2: SNHLY and FYNNEI. Deletions cut 8 bases from V and 0 bases from J, with 11 bases between. The CDR3 length is 14 residues. CDR3 region: CASSGFYSNQPQHF. CDR3 nucleotide sequence: TGTGCCAGCTCGGGATTCTATAGCAATCAGCCCCAGCATTTT.

The chain recombines TRBV18 with TRBJ1-2, with a tentative D call TRBD1 (5 bases). Trimming removed 8 bases at V and 3 bases at J, with 13 bases between. The germline V gene has CDR1 KGHSH and CDR2 LQKENI. The CDR3 loop spans 13 amino acids. CDR3 protein: CASRAGLDYGYTF. The DNA for the CDR3 is TGTGCCAGCCGCGCAGGGCTTGACTATGGCTACACCTTC. Together with reference TRBV18 and TRBJ1-2, the CDR3 gives the full variable domain: NAGVMQNPRHLVRRRGQEARLRCSPMKGHSHVYWYRQLPEEGLKFMVYLQKENIIDESGMPKERFSAEFPKEGPSILRIQQVVRGDSAAYFCASRAGLDYGYTFGSGTRLTVV.

The chain employs TRBV27 and TRBJ1-6; no definite D call. The CDR3 contains 12 residues. Trimming cost V 11 bases and J 10 bases, with 15 bases left between them. Germline-derived CDR1 and CDR2 are MNHEY and SMNVEV (reference sequence). The CDR3 DNA is TGTGCCTGTGCCTCTGGGAGATCACCCCTCCACTTT. Protein product: CACASGRSPLHF.

This sequence joins TRBV4-1 and TRBJ2-1; possible D gene TRBD1, 6 bases. In germline, CDR1 is MGHRA, CDR2 YSYEKL. The CDR3 covers 16 residues. V dropped 3 bases and J dropped 4 bases, with 16 bases sitting between them. The CDR3: CASSHGGGRDYNEQFF. The CDR3 DNA reads TGCGCCAGCAGCCATGGGGGCGGTAGGGATTACAATGAGCAGTTCTTC.

Within the sample, this clone is medium-sized (0.01 to 0.1%). J is TRBJ1-5 and V is TRBV19, with D perhaps matching TRBD1 (6 bases). The CDR3 is 15 amino acids. V lost 3 bases and J 0 bases, leaving 9 bases between the germline ends. Germline lookup yields CDR1 LNHDA and CDR2 SQIVND (reference sequence). CDR3 sequence reads: CASSISGVSNQPQHF. In DNA, the CDR3 is TGTGCCAGTAGTATCTCAGGGGTTAGCAATCAGCCCCAGCATTTT.

The J gene is TRBJ1-1, the V gene TRBV6-2 or TRBV6-3, with 8 bases lining up with TRBD1. There are 13 residues in the CDR3. The germline V gene has CDR1 MNHEY and CDR2 SVGEGT. V dropped 2 bases and J dropped 6; count of bases not matched to a gene: 2. The CDR3 spells CASSYQGASEAFF. The CDR3 coding sequence is TGTGCCAGCAGTTACCAGGGGGCGTCTGAAGCTTTCTTT.

This sequence joins TRBV14 and TRBJ2-5; tentative D call: TRBD2 (6 bases). V lost 2 bases and J 3 bases, leaving 13 bases between the germline ends. This CDR3 region has 15 residues. Germline V gives CDR1 SGHDN, CDR2 FVKESK. The CDR3 sequence: CASSQIGRREETQYF. As DNA, the CDR3 is TGTGCCAGCAGCCAAATTGGCAGGAGGGAAGAGACCCAGTACTTC.

This clone was detected only once. The rearrangement uses TRBV20-1 and TRBJ2-7; 11 bases match TRBD2. Germline CDR1 is DFQATT and CDR2 is SNEGSKA (reference sequence). After removal of 3 bases from V and 1 base from J, the junction contained 2 bases not matched to a gene. CDR3 length equals 14 residues. The CDR3: CSASGLAGSYEQYF. CDR3 coding DNA: TGCAGTGCTAGTGGACTAGCGGGTTCCTACGAGCAGTACTTC.

The J gene is TRBJ2-5, the V gene TRBV24-1; 9 bases fit TRBD2. Trimming cost V 3 bases and J 1 base; bases outside gene matches: 8. The CDR3 sequence is 17 residues long. Germline assignment: CDR1 KGHDR and CDR2 SFDVKD. The CDR3 region has the DNA TGTGCCACCAGTGATCCCGGACGCGGGGGGGGCCAAGAGACCCAGTACTTC. Amino acids: CATSDPGRGGGQETQYF.

The chain links TRBV10-3 to TRBJ1-2, with 9 bases identical to TRBD1. Germline lookup yields CDR1 ENHRY and CDR2 SYGVKD. Trimming cost V 5 bases and J 8 bases; bases outside gene matches: 9. The CDR3 is 14 residues long. CDR3 DNA: TGTGCCATCAGTCTGGACAGGGGCTCCAACGGCTACACCTTC. It codes for CAISLDRGSNGYTF.

J is TRBJ1-1 and V is TRBV30, with TRBD1 identical over 9 bases. Germline V CDR1 and CDR2: GTSNPN, SVGIG (reference sequence). The CDR3 loop spans 17 amino acids. The J segment lost 1 base and the V segment lost 1 base, leaving 10 bases of the junction unmatched. The CDR3 region has the DNA TGTGCCTGGAGTGCTACTTTGACAGGGGGTTGGAACACTGAAGCTTTCTTT. Its translation is CAWSATLTGGWNTEAFF.

V is TRBV7-9 and J is TRBJ1-1; D gene uncertain. V was trimmed by 5 bases and J by 1 base, leaving 11 bases between them. Germline V gene data show CDR1 as SEHNR and CDR2 as FQNEAQ (reference sequence). This CDR3 spans 14 amino acids. This chain's CDR3 is CASSPMPGNTEAFF. The CDR3, as DNA: TGTGCCAGCAGCCCCATGCCCGGGAACACTGAAGCTTTCTTT.

The V and J genes are TRBV6-2 or TRBV6-3 and TRBJ1-1, with 9 bases aligning to TRBD1. The CDR3 is 16 residues long. The germline V gene encodes CDR1 MNHEY and CDR2 SVGEGT. V trimming: 5 bases; J trimming: 1 base; junction bases outside the gene matches: 8. The CDR3 bases are TGTGCCAGCAGTAACCAACAGGGGGCTGAGAACACTGAAGCTTTCTTT. It yields the protein CASSNQQGAENTEAFF.

The V gene is TRBV2, the J gene TRBJ1-2, with D perhaps matching TRBD1 (5 bases). V shed 5 bases and J shed 4 bases, with 14 bases lying between them. The CDR3 has 14 residues. The germline V gene has CDR1 SNHLY and CDR2 FYNNEI. The CDR3 nucleotides are TGTGCCAGCAGTCCTACGACAGTGAGCTATGGCTACACCTTC. This gives the protein CASSPTTVSYGYTF.

This chain connects TRBV6-2 or TRBV6-3 to TRBJ2-5; possibly TRBD1 for D (6 bases). The CDR3 contains 14 residues. Trimming pared 2 bases from V and 5 bases from J, leaving 12 bases between. Germline CDR1 and CDR2: MNHEY and SVGEGT. The CDR3 DNA sequence: TGTGCCAGCAGTTACGGGACACCCAGGGAGACCCAGTACTTC. Its translation is CASSYGTPRETQYF.

The V and J genes are TRBV11-3 and TRBJ2-1; 16 nucleotides agree with TRBD2. J lost 8 bases, V lost 5 bases, and 3 bases had no gene match. This CDR3 contains 15 residues. Germline CDR1 and CDR2: SGHNT and YENEEA. The CDR3 loop is CASSPGTSGGDEQFF. The DNA for the CDR3 is TGTGCCAGCAGCCCTGGGACTAGCGGGGGGGATGAGCAGTTCTTC.

The V gene is TRBV9, the J gene TRBJ2-2; 8 bases map to TRBD1. Per germline, CDR1 SGDLS and CDR2 YYNGEE. Unmatched junction bases numbered 7, after V lost 5 bases and J lost 7 bases. This CDR3 spans 14 amino acids. The chain's CDR3 is CASRDQGAGGELFF. For the CDR3, the DNA is TGTGCCAGCAGGGATCAGGGGGCTGGCGGGGAGCTGTTTTTT.

The chain employs TRBV10-3 and TRBJ1-2, with 7 positions matching TRBD1. The CDR3 contains 15 residues. Germline V gene data show CDR1 as ENHRY and CDR2 as SYGVKD. V dropped 0 bases and J dropped 8; count of bases not matched to a gene: 9. The CDR3 DNA sequence: TGTGCCATCAGTGAGTCGACAGGGTCACTTCAGGGCTACACCTTC. This sequence encodes CAISESTGSLQGYTF.

The chain joins TRBV18 to TRBJ2-1; TRBD2 matches 9 bases. Trimming took 1 base from V and 3 from J; bases not matched to a gene: 1. The CDR3 consists of 15 residues. Per the germline V gene, CDR1 is KGHSH and CDR2 is LQKENI. The CDR3 spells CASSPLRGGYNEQFF. The CDR3 nucleotides are TGTGCCAGCTCACCACTGCGGGGGGGCTACAATGAGCAGTTCTTC.

This clone was seen a handful of times. The V and J genes are TRBV29-1 and TRBJ2-3; TRBD1 matches at 7 bases. The CDR3 loop spans 15 amino acids. The V gene's germline CDR1 is SQVTM and CDR2 ANQGSEA. V gave up 1 base and J gave up 0 bases; unmatched junction bases: 4. Here the CDR3 reads CSVEAGTASTDTQYF. The CDR3 coding sequence is TGCAGCGTTGAAGCCGGGACAGCTAGCACAGATACGCAGTATTTT.